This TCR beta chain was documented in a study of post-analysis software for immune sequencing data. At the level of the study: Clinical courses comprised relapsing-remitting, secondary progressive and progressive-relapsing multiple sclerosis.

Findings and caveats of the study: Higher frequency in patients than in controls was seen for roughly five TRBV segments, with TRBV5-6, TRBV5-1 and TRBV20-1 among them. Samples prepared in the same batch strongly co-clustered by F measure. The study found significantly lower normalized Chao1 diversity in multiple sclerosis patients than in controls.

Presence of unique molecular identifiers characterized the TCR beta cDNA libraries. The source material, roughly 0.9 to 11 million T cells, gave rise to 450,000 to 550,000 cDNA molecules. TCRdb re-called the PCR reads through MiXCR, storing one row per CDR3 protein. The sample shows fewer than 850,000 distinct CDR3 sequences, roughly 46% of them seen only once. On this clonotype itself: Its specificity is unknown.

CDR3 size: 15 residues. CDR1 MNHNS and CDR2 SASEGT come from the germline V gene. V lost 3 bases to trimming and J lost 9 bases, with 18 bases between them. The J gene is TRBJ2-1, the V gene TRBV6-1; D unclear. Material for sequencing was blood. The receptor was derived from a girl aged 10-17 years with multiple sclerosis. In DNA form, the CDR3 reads TGTGCCAGCAGTGACCCGGGTGTGAGGTCCGTTGAGCAGTTCTTC. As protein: CASSDPGVRSVEQFF.